The clone carrying this T cell receptor (beta chain) is deemed medium-sized (0.01 to 0.1%). Antigen unknown. This specimen comes from a study of neoadjuvant anti-PD-1 for oral cavity cancer. Whole-study context: Patients mostly received three to four biweekly nivolumab doses at 3 mg/kg before surgery. Overall study results and limits: Post-nivolumab, blood T cell clonality was significantly elevated in non-responders.

Time point indicated: after neoadjuvant nivolumab, at surgical resection. No culture or expansion preceded analysis of these blood cells. Germline values: CDR1 LNHDA, CDR2 SQIVND (reference sequence). The ends were cut back, 6 bases at V and 7 bases at J, with 22 bases in the middle. CDR3 length equals 16 residues. Profiled with immunoSEQ multiplex PCR; TCRdb holds only in-frame clones, not every one. The sample shows about 42,000 clones, about three quarters of them seen only once. This rearrangement joins TRBV19 to TRBJ1-5; a weak D match, TRBD1 (5 bases). The sequenced sample was PBMCs, obtained after nivolumab (anti-PD-1) treatment. This TCR was recovered from a person between 40 and 85 years old with oral cavity squamous cell carcinoma. The CDR3 bases are TGTGCCAGTAGACCCCGGGACCTGAAGCTGGGGCAGCCCCAGCATTTT. Protein: CASRPRDLKLGQPQHF.